This T cell receptor (beta chain) is drawn from a study of blood T cell repertoires in COVID-19. Study context: The cDNA or gDNA used as material had been derived from T cells, B-cell-depleted T cells, or PBMCs.

In the authors' workflow: Scientists estimated how many nucleated cells there were by amplifying reference gene primers. Generated by immunoSEQ multiplex PCR, the TCRdb table keeps only in-frame clones and is missing some. For V, J and clone size, that table is used; D and trimming come from the DNA. This repertoire shows under 250,000 clones, 88% found once; its top ten account for 6.3%. V dropped 1 base and J dropped 3 bases, with 15 bases sitting between them. Germline-derived CDR1 and CDR2 are SNHLY and FYNNEI. The CDR3 length is 16 residues. The TCR sequence derives from a woman aged 25 to 45 with COVID-19, enrolled during active disease. Sequencing was done on a sample of peripheral blood. This chain links TRBV2 with TRBJ1-1; tentatively, D is TRBD1 (5 bases). The CDR3 here is CASSEGFHFRDTEAFF. The CDR3 bases are TGTGCCAGCAGTGAAGGTTTCCATTTCAGGGACACTGAAGCTTTCTTT.